This entry concerns a single TCR beta chain. Its antigen is as yet unknown. The germline V gene has CDR1 SNHLY and CDR2 FYNNEI. V lost 0 bases to trimming and J lost 1 base, with 17 bases between them. This CDR3 spans 18 amino acids. The sample is drawn from a study of blood T cells in healthy people across ages. General observations from the study: Calculation of diversity from one million T cells yielded estimates considered to be underestimates.

Total RNA was isolated from each sample in quantities of at least 6 micrograms. Using a J-beta primer mix together with a sample-barcoded 5' primer, a second PCR was run for about 6 to 11 cycles. TCRdb fed the 5' RACE reads into MiXCR, producing one record per CDR3 protein. This table holds about a million distinct CDR3 sequences, about 51% found once. The source of this sequence is a woman aged 60-75 years in good health. This rearrangement joins TRBV2 to TRBJ2-3, with a possible D match to TRBD2 (5 bases). Material for sequencing was blood. CDR3 region: CASSEARAFGLGTDTQYF. In DNA form, the CDR3 reads TGTGCCAGCAGTGAAGCGCGGGCCTTTGGACTCGGCACAGATACGCAGTATTTT.